These 11 T cell receptor beta chains were all obtained from the same sample, sequenced in a study of tumor and adjacent non-tumor tissue in lung cancer. A modified ARM-PCR protocol with three rounds of nested PCR amplified TCRbeta. One entry per CDR3 protein results from TCRdb running MiXCR on the multiplex PCR reads. The sample carries 81,000 or so distinct CDR3 sequences, 75% to 90% recorded once. RNA was extracted from bulk tissue without any cell sorting. The sample was lung tumor tissue. The receptor set was obtained from a woman aged 50 to 60 with non-small cell lung cancer.

Ten or more counts support this clonotype. Written as DNA, the CDR3 is TGTGCCAGCAGTTTGAATAACCAGGGCCAAAGGTATTTT. It encodes CASSLNNQGQRYF. The gene calls are TRBV12-3 or TRBV12-4 and TRBJ2-3; D is possibly TRBD1 (5 bases). The CDR3 spans 13 residues. Between the trimmed V and J ends, which lost 3 bases and 14 bases, there was a span of 18 bases.

About this clonotype: One end of the junction fails to match germline, which may point to a read error. The chain recombines TRBV6-1 with TRBJ2-1; maybe TRBD1 (6 bases). This CDR3 is 16 amino acids long. Per germline, CDR1 MNHNS and CDR2 SASEGT. The CDR3 is CASKSLTGSFLDELFF. CDR3 DNA: TGTGCCAGCAAAAGCCTAACAGGGTCCTTTCTGGATGAGCTGTTCTTC.

As regards this clonotype: The junction does not match germline at one end; this may be a read error. This sequence joins TRBV11-2 and TRBJ2-7; D possibly corresponds to TRBD2 (5 bases). Germline lookup yields CDR1 SGHAT and CDR2 FQNNGV. The CDR3 is 14 amino acids. The CDR3 loop is CASSWVRGTFEQYF. CDR3 DNA: TGTGCCAGCAGCTGGGTCCGGGGAACCTTCGAGCAGTATTTC.

This clonotype was found a few times. At one end, the junction sequence differs from germline, possibly due to a read error. This chain uses TRBV29-1 with TRBJ2-2; TRBD2 is a possible D gene (6 bases). Per the germline V gene, CDR1 is SQVTM and CDR2 is ANQGSEA. This CDR3 spans 12 amino acids. CDR3: CSAGRSTGDLFF. In DNA form, the CDR3 reads TGCAGCGCTGGGAGGAGTACCGGGGATCTGTTTTTT.

For this clonotype: One end of the junction does not line up with germline, which may come from a read error. The chain links TRBV20-1 to TRBJ2-1; tentatively, D is TRBD2 (6 bases). This CDR3 has 16 amino acids. In germline, CDR1 is DFQATT, CDR2 SNEGSKA (reference sequence). CDR3: CSARDLLIQDYNEQFF. The CDR3 region has the DNA TGCAGTGCTAGAGATCTTCTGATACAGGACTACAATGAGCAATTCTTC.

About this clonotype itself: This likely comes from a read error, as the CDR3 has no conserved phenylalanine or tryptophan at its end. V is TRBV11-2 and J is TRBJ2-1; possible D gene TRBD2, 5 bases. CDR3 length: 12 residues. CDR1 is SGHAT and CDR2 is FQNNGV in the germline V gene. The DNA of the CDR3 is TGTGACAGCAGCTTGGGAGACTACCAGCAGTTCATC. This encodes CDSSLGDYQQFI.

Worth noting for this clonotype: It is likely a read error, because the conserved phenylalanine at the end of the CDR3 is missing. It is unclear where the CDR3 begins or ends on the DNA, so no DNA is shown, and the CDR3 is as TCRdb lists it. This chain connects TRBV29-1 to TRBJ2-7; TRBD1 is the table's D call and was not checked against the DNA. The V gene's germline CDR1 is SQVTM and CDR2 ANQGSEA. The CDR3 length is 13 residues, termini included. This chain's CDR3 is CSTRGRGPYEPYL.

V and J are TRBV6-5 and TRBJ2-7; perhaps TRBD2 as D (6 bases). Trimming pared 3 bases from V and 7 bases from J, leaving 16 bases between. In germline, CDR1 is MNHEY, CDR2 SVGAGI. The CDR3 loop spans 14 amino acids. The CDR3 loop is CASSYREDSGEQYF. Written as DNA, the CDR3 is TGTGCCAGCAGTTATAGGGAGGATTCAGGGGAGCAGTACTTC.

In the case of this clonotype: At one end the junction does not follow the germline gene, possibly because of a read error. The chain has TRBV20-1 and TRBJ2-7, with D unresolved. The CDR3 is made up of 14 amino acids. The V gene's germline CDR1 is DFQATT and CDR2 SNEGSKA (reference sequence). The CDR3 nucleotides read TGCAGTCCTAGAGATCAGACCTACGGGTACGAGCAGTACTTC. This encodes CSPRDQTYGYEQYF.

A word on this clonotype: Sequence at one end of the junction differs from germline and may be a read error. The rearrangement uses TRBV20-1 and TRBJ2-7, with a possible D match to TRBD1 (5 bases). This CDR3 is built from 15 residues. Germline CDR1 reads DFQATT; CDR2 reads SNEGSKA (reference sequence). CDR3 residues: CSARDAGWGSYEQYF. The CDR3 coding sequence is TGCAGTGCTAGAGATGCCGGCTGGGGCTCCTACGAGCAGTATTTC.

Comment on this clonotype: As the CDR3 is not closed by the conserved phenylalanine or tryptophan, this likely results from a read error. This chain uses TRBV29-1 with TRBJ1-1; 7 bases align to TRBD1. The CDR3 loop spans 14 amino acids. Germline V gene sequence: CDR1 SQVTM, CDR2 ANQGSEA. After removal of 6 bases from V and 6 bases from J, the junction contained 13 bases not matched to a gene. The CDR3 protein is CSVTVRGSVSEAFI. CDR3 nucleotide sequence: TGCAGCGTGACAGTCAGGGGGTCGGTCTCTGAAGCTTTCATT.